The 18 T cell receptor beta chains given below trace back to one sample, sequenced in a study of T-cell reconstitution after alpha-beta-depleted transplantation in children (dated by TCRdb to about 2016). The treatment or condition tag for this specimen amounts to: allogeneic hematopoietic cell transplantation with graft depleted of TCRalphabeta T cells and CD19 B cells. Library preparation employed PCR. TCRdb lists the instrument as Illumina HiSeq 2500. Molecular barcoding was employed in the preparation of TCR libraries, with unique molecular identifiers being used to normalize TCRbeta repertoire quantification. Through fastp at Q25 and MiXCR, TCRdb rebuilt clones from the public reads, retaining in-frame beta chains. Each CDR3 protein appears once, grouped with its most common genes and DNA. The sample table contains roughly 110,000 distinct CDR3 sequences; only one count was recorded for 10% of them. The top ten clones comprise 30% to 35% of the sample.

The specimen comprised PBMCs, sampled before TCRalphabeta/CD19-depleted stem cell transplant. Every receptor here comes from a boy under 10 years old with acute lymphoblastic leukemia, due to receive a stem cell transplant.

This clonotype was seen many times. V gene TRBV20-1 combines with J gene TRBJ2-7; no reliable D call. V lost 1 base and J 3 bases, leaving 10 bases between the germline ends. This CDR3 has 13 residues. Per germline, CDR1 DFQATT and CDR2 SNEGSKA (reference sequence). The CDR3 DNA is TGCAGTGCTAGAGCTCAGCGAGACTACGAGCAGTACTTC. Translation gives CSARAQRDYEQYF.

This clonotype has just a few counts. The genes are TRBV7-2 and TRBJ2-1; D not resolved. Germline CDR1 SGHTA, CDR2 FQGNSA. Trimming took off 1 base at V and 6 bases at J, with 13 bases between the two ends. The CDR3 sequence is 15 residues long. The CDR3 sequence: CASSLVVVPLNEQFF. CDR3 sequence (DNA): TGTGCCAGCAGCTTAGTGGTAGTTCCCCTCAATGAGCAGTTCTTC. Looking up the rest from reference TRBV7-2 and TRBJ2-1 gives the full variable domain: GAGVSQSPSNKVTEKGKDVELRCDPISGHTALYWYRQSLGQGLEFLIYFQGNSAPDKSGLPSDRFSAERTGGSVSTLTIQRTQQEDSAVYLCASSLVVVPLNEQFFGPGTRLTVL.

The chain recombines TRBV5-1 with TRBJ2-3; the D gene is possibly TRBD2 (5 bases). Between the trimmed V and J ends, which lost 0 bases and 6 bases, there was a span of 8 bases. CDR1 is SGHRS, CDR2 YFSETQ, per germline. The CDR3 length is 13 residues. The CDR3 here is CASSLGGEDTQYF. DNA of the CDR3: TGCGCCAGCAGCTTGGGTGGGGAGGATACGCAGTATTTT.

A few counts support this clonotype. V gene TRBV18 combines with J gene TRBJ1-1; D may be TRBD1 (5 bases). V was shortened by 3 bases and J by 1 base, with 21 bases between the two germline ends. From germline, CDR1 is KGHSH and CDR2 LQKENI. CDR3 size: 18 residues. The chain's CDR3 is CASSPFRTRGSANTEAFF. CDR3 DNA sequence: TGTGCCAGCTCACCGTTTAGGACCCGGGGGTCGGCGAACACTGAAGCTTTCTTT.

The chain links TRBV7-2 to TRBJ1-1; a weak D match, TRBD1 (6 bases). In germline, CDR1 is SGHTA, CDR2 FQGNSA. V was cut by 5 bases and J by 3 bases, with 16 bases left in between. The CDR3 spans 15 residues. Written as DNA, the CDR3 is TGTGCCAGCAGCCCTCGGGGGGGGCGGCACACTGAAGCTTTCTTT. It encodes CASSPRGGRHTEAFF.

The CDR3 protein is CASSLGGVGDTQYF. In nucleotides, the CDR3 is TGCGCCAGCAGCTTGGGAGGAGTTGGGGATACGCAGTATTTT. The chain combines TRBV5-1 with TRBJ2-3; D not certain. Trimming took 0 bases from V and 6 from J, leaving 11 bases between them. Germline CDR1 and CDR2: SGHRS and YFSETQ. The CDR3 contains 14 residues.

This clonotype was seen ten or more times. This chain links TRBV4-1 with TRBJ2-3, with 7 positions matching TRBD1. Trimming cost V 2 bases and J 2 bases; bases outside gene matches: 4. Germline lookup yields CDR1 MGHRA and CDR2 YSYEKL. The CDR3 totals 15 residues. The CDR3 sequence is CASSQRTGYTDTQYF. As DNA, the CDR3 is TGCGCCAGCAGCCAAAGGACAGGTTACACAGATACGCAGTATTTT.

This clonotype was detected a few times. The chain is built from TRBV6-1 and TRBJ2-5; TRBD1 agrees at 7 bases. There are 13 residues in the CDR3. Trimming cost V 7 bases and J 4 bases; bases outside gene matches: 6. Germline assignment: CDR1 MNHNS and CDR2 SASEGT. The CDR3 loop reads CASKLGQLETQYF. The DNA of the CDR3 is TGTGCCAGCAAACTGGGACAGCTAGAGACCCAGTACTTC.

This clonotype came up many times. The V call is TRBV11-2, the J call TRBJ2-7, with TRBD2 as a possible D gene (6 bases). Trimming took 3 bases from V and 0 from J, leaving 15 bases between them. CDR1 and CDR2 (germline): SGHAT, FQNNGV. CDR3 size: 16 residues. This chain's CDR3 is CASSFPWDGSSYEQYF. The CDR3 region has the DNA TGTGCCAGCAGCTTTCCTTGGGACGGGAGCTCCTACGAGCAGTACTTC. The variable domain in full, completed from reference TRBV11-2 and TRBJ2-7, reads EAGVAQSPRYKIIEKRQSVAFWCNPISGHATLYWYQQILGQGPKLLIQFQNNGVVDDSQLPKDRFSAERLKGVDSTLKIQPAKLEDSAVYLCASSFPWDGSSYEQYFGPGTRLTVT.

The chain links TRBV12-3 or TRBV12-4 to TRBJ1-2; unclear D gene. The CDR3 is 15 residues long. V shed 4 bases and J shed 0 bases, with 12 bases lying between them. CDR3 nucleotide sequence: TGTGCCAGCAGTTATGGTCCCGGGCCTAACTATGGCTACACCTTC. Translation: CASSYGPGPNYGYTF.

To note about this clonotype: No conserved phenylalanine or tryptophan ends this CDR3, so it is likely a read error. The chain carries TRBV20-1 and TRBJ2-6, with no clear D. The length of the CDR3 is 12 residues. Trimming cost V 7 bases and J 0 bases, with 4 bases left between them. The V gene's germline CDR1 is DFQATT and CDR2 SNEGSKA (reference sequence). CDR3: CSGDSGANVLTS. In DNA form, the CDR3 reads TGCAGTGGAGACTCTGGGGCCAACGTCCTGACTTCC.

The genes are TRBV7-9 and TRBJ2-1, with 8 bases lining up with TRBD2. The germline V gene encodes CDR1 SEHNR and CDR2 FQNEAQ (reference sequence). The CDR3 consists of 17 residues. The V segment lost 4 bases and the J segment 4 bases; nucleotides outside the gene matches: 12. The CDR3 region has the DNA TGTGCCAGCAGCTCGACAACCCGGGCTAGCGGGTACAATGAGCAGTTCTTC. Its translation is CASSSTTRASGYNEQFF.

The chain employs TRBV30 and TRBJ1-2; D is perhaps TRBD1 (5 bases). There are 14 residues in the CDR3. Germline V gene data show CDR1 as GTSNPN and CDR2 as SVGIG (reference sequence). The ends were cut back, 5 bases at V and 3 bases at J, with 16 bases in the middle. CDR3 coding DNA: TGTGCCTGGGCCCCCCAGGGATCGTACTATGGCTACACCTTC. As protein: CAWAPQGSYYGYTF.

This clonotype was counted at least ten times. V gene TRBV10-1 combines with J gene TRBJ2-3; no definite D call. Germline lookup yields CDR1 WNHNN and CDR2 SYGVQD (reference sequence). Trimming took off 3 bases at V and 0 bases at J, with 10 bases between the two ends. The length of the CDR3 is 15 residues. In DNA, the CDR3 is TGCGCCAGCAGTGAAGGTAGAGCAAGCACAGATACGCAGTATTTT. Its translation is CASSEGRASTDTQYF.

This clonotype showed up many times. The rearrangement links TRBV29-1 to TRBJ2-1; unclear D gene. Germline lookup yields CDR1 SQVTM and CDR2 ANQGSEA. Trimming pared 5 bases from V and 1 base from J, leaving 12 bases between. The CDR3 loop spans 14 amino acids. The CDR3 sequence: CSVQKETSYNEQFF. In nucleotides, the CDR3 is TGCAGCGTTCAAAAGGAGACTTCCTACAATGAGCAGTTCTTC.

The V and J genes are TRBV5-5 and TRBJ1-2; the match to TRBD1 covers 9 bases. Germline V lookup: CDR1 SGHKS, CDR2 YYEKEE (reference sequence). V dropped 4 bases and J dropped 5; count of bases not matched to a gene: 3. This CDR3 has 13 residues. CDR3 nucleotide sequence: TGTGCCAGCAGCGCCGGGACAGGGTATGGCTACACCTTC. It yields the protein CASSAGTGYGYTF.

This clonotype appeared many times. The rearrangement joins TRBV6-5 to TRBJ2-5, with 7 bases that match TRBD2. Germline V gene sequence: CDR1 MNHEY, CDR2 SVGAGI. V gave up 0 bases and J gave up 1 base; unmatched junction bases: 2. This CDR3 is built from 15 residues. CDR3 in amino acids: CASSYSPSGQETQYF. The DNA for the CDR3 is TGTGCCAGCAGTTACTCCCCTAGCGGCCAAGAGACCCAGTACTTC.

This clonotype came up many times. The chain joins TRBV18 to TRBJ2-7; 8 nucleotides align to TRBD1. V was pared by 8 bases and J by 3 bases, with 9 bases of the junction left unmatched. CDR1 KGHSH and CDR2 LQKENI come from the germline V gene. The CDR3 spans 14 residues. CDR3 DNA: TGTGCCAGCGCAACGCGACAGGGGCACTACGAGCAGTACTTC. Translated, it gives CASATRQGHYEQYF.